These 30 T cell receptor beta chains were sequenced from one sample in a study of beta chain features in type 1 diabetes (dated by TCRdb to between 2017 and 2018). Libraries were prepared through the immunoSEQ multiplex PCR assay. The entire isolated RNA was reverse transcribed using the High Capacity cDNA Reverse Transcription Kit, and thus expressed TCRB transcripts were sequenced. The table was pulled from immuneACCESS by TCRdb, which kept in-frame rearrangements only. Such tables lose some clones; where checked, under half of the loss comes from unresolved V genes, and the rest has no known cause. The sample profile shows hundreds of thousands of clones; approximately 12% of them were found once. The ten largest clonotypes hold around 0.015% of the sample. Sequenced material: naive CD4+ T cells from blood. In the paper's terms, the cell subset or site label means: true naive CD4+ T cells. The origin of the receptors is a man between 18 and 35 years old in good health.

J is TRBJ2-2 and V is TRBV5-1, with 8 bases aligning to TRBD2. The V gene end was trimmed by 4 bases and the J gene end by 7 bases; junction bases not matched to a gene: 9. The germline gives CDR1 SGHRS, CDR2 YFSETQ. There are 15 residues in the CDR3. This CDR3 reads CASSERTSWVGELFF. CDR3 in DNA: TGCGCCAGCAGCGAAAGGACTAGCTGGGTCGGGGAGCTGTTTTTT.

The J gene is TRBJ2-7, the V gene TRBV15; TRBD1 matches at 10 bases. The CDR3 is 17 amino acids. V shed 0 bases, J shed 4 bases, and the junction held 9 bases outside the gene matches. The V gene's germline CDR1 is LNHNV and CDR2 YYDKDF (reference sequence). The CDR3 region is CATSREVLGQGGYEQYF. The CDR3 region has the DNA TGTGCCACCAGCAGAGAAGTTCTAGGACAGGGGGGATACGAGCAGTACTTC. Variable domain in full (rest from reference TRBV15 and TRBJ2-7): DAMVIQNPRYQVTQFGKPVTLSCSQTLNHNVMYWYQQKSSQAPKLLFHYYDKDFNNEADTPDNFQSRRPNTSFCFLDIRSPGLGDTAMYLCATSREVLGQGGYEQYFGPGTRLTVT.

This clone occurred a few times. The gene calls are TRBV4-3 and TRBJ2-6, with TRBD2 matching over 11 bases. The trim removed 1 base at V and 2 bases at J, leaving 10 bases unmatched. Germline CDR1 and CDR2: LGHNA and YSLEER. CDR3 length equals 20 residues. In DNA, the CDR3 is TGCGCCAGCAGCCAAGGGATATTAGCGGGGGGGAAGACTGGGGCCAACGTCCTGACTTTC. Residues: CASSQGILAGGKTGANVLTF.

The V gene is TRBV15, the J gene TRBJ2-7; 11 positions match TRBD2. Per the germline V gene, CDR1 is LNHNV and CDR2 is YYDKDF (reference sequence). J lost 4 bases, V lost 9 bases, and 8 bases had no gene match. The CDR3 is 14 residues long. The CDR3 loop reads CATVAGGSRYEQYF. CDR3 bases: TGTGCCACGGTAGCGGGAGGGTCTCGATACGAGCAGTACTTC.

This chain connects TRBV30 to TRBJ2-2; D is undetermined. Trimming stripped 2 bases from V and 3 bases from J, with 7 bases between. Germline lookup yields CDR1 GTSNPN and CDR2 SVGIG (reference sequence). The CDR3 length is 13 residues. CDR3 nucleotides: TGTGCCTGGAGTACTCAGGACACCGGGGAGCTGTTTTTT. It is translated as CAWSTQDTGELFF.

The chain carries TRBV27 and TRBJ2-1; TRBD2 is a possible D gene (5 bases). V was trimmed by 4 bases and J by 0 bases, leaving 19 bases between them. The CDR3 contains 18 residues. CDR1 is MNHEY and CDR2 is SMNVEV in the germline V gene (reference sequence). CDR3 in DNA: TGTGCCAGCAGTTCCTATTCTTGGACTGGGAGCTCCTACAATGAGCAGTTCTTC. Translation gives CASSSYSWTGSSYNEQFF.

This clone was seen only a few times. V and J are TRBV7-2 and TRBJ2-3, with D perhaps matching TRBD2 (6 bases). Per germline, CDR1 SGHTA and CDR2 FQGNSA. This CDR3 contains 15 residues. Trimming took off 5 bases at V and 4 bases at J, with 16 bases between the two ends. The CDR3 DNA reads TGTGCCAGCAGCCCCCCCGGTGGGGAGGCAGATACGCAGTATTTT. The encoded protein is CASSPPGGEADTQYF.

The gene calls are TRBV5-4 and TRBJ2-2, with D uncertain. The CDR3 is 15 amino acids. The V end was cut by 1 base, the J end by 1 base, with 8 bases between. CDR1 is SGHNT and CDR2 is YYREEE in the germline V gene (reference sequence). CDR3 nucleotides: TGTGCCAGCAGCTTGACTTTCGGGAACACCGGGGAGCTGTTTTTT. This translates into CASSLTFGNTGELFF. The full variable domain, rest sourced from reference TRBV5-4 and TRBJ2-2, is ETGVTQSPTHLIKTRGQQVTLRCSSQSGHNTVSWYQQALGQGPQFIFQYYREEENGRGNFPPRFSGLQFPNYSSELNVNALELDDSALYLCASSLTFGNTGELFFGEGSRLTVL.

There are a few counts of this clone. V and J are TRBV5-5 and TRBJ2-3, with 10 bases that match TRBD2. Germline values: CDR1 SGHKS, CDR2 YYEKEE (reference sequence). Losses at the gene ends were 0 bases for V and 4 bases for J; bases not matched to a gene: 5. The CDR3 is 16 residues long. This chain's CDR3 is CASSLGLAGDADTQYF. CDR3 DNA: TGTGCCAGCAGCTTGGGGCTAGCGGGAGACGCAGATACGCAGTATTTT.

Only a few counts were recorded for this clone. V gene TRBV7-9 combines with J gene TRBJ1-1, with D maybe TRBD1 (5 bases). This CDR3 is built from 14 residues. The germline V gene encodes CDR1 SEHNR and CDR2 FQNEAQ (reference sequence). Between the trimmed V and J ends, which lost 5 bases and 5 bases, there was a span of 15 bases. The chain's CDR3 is CASSLGRGRTEAFF. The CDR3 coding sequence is TGTGCCAGCAGCCTAGGGAGGGGCAGGACTGAAGCTTTCTTT.

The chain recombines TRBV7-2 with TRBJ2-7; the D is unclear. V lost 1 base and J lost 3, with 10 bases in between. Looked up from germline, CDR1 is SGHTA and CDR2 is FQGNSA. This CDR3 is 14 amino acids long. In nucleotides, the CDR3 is TGTGCCAGCAGCTTAGTGGCAGCGCACTACGAGCAGTACTTC. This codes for CASSLVAAHYEQYF.

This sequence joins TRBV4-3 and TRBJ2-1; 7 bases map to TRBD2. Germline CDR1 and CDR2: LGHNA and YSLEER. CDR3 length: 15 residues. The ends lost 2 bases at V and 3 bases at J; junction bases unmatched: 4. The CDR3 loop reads CASSQLAVGYNEQFF. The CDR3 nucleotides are TGCGCCAGCAGCCAACTAGCGGTGGGCTACAATGAGCAGTTCTTC.

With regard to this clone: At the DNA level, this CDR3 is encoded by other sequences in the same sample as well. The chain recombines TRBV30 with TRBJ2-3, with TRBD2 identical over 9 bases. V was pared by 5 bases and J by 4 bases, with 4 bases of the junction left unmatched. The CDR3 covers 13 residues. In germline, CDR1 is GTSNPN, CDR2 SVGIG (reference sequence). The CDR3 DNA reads TGTGCCTGGCGGCTAGCGGGGTCAGATACGCAGTATTTT. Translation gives CAWRLAGSDTQYF.

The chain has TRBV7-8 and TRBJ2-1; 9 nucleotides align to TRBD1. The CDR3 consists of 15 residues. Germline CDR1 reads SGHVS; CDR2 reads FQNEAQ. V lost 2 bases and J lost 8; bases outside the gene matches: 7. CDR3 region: CASSLRTGVNYEQFF. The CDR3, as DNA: TGTGCCAGCAGCTTAAGGACAGGGGTCAACTATGAGCAGTTCTTC.

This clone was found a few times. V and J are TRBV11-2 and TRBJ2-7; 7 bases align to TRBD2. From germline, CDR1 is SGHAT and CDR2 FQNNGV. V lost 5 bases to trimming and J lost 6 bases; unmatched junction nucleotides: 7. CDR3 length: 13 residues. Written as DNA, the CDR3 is TGTGCCAGCAGCCGAAGCGGACTAGGCGAGCAGTACTTC. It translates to CASSRSGLGEQYF.

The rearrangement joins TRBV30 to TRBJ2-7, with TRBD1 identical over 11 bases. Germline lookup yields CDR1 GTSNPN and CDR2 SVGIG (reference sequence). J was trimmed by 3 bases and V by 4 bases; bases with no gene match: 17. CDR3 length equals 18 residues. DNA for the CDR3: TGTGCCTGGACGGGCGGGTGGGGACAGGGGGATCGAAACTACGAGCAGTACTTC. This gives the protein CAWTGGWGQGDRNYEQYF.

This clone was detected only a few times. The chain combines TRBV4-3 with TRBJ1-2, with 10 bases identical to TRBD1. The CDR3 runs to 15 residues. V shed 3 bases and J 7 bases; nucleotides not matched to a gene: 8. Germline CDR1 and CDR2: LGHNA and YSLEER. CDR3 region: CASSQGTGEGSGYTF. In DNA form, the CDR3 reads TGCGCCAGCAGCCAGGGGACAGGGGAAGGATCTGGCTACACCTTC.

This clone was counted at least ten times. CDR3 nucleotide sequence: TGTGCCAGCAGGCTCGACAGCGCAGAGTTCTTC. This sequence encodes CASRLDSAEFF. This chain uses TRBV2 with TRBJ2-1; D possibly corresponds to TRBD1 (5 bases). The CDR3 consists of 11 residues. Trimming took off 6 bases at V and 14 bases at J, with 14 bases between the two ends. From germline, CDR1 is SNHLY and CDR2 FYNNEI. Full variable domain (outside the CDR3, taken from reference TRBV2 and TRBJ2-1): EPEVTQTPSHQVTQMGQEVILRCVPISNHLYFYWYRQILGQKVEFLVSFYNNEISEKSEIFDDQFSVERPDGSNFTLKIRSTKLEDSAMYFCASRLDSAEFFGPGTRLTVL.

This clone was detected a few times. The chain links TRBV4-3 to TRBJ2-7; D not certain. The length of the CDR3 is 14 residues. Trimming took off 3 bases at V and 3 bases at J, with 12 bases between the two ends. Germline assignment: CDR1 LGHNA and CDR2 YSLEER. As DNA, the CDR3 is TGCGCCAGCAGCCAGCACATCGGGTACTACGAGCAGTACTTC. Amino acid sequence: CASSQHIGYYEQYF.

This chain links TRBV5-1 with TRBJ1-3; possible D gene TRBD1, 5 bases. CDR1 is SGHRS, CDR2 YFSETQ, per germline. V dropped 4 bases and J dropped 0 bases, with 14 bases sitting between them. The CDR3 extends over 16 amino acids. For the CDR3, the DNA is TGCGCCAGCAGCACCGGCGGGGGGATCTCTGGAAACACCATATATTTT. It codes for CASSTGGGISGNTIYF.

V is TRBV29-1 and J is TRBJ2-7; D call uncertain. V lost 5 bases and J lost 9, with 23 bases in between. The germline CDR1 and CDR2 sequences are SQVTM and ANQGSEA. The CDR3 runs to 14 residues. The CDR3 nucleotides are TGCAGCGTTCTAAGGTCAACTAATGAGTGGGTGCAGTACTTC. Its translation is CSVLRSTNEWVQYF.

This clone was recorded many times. The CDR3 nucleotides read TGTGCCAGCAGCTCGTTAACTGCAGCGGAGCAGTTCTTC. It translates to CASSSLTAAEQFF. The chain is built from TRBV7-2 and TRBJ2-1; D is unclear. This CDR3 has 13 amino acids. The V end lost 4 bases, the J end lost 10 bases, and 14 bases lay between the germline ends. Germline loops: CDR1 SGHTA, CDR2 FQGNSA.

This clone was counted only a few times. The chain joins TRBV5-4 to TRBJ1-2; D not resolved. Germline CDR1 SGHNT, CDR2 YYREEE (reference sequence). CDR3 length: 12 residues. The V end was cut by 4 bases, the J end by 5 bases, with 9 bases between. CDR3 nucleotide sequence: TGTGCCAGCAGCCCAGGCTTATATGGCTACACCTTC. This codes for CASSPGLYGYTF. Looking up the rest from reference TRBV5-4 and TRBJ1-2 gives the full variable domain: ETGVTQSPTHLIKTRGQQVTLRCSSQSGHNTVSWYQQALGQGPQFIFQYYREEENGRGNFPPRFSGLQFPNYSSELNVNALELDDSALYLCASSPGLYGYTFGSGTRLTVV.

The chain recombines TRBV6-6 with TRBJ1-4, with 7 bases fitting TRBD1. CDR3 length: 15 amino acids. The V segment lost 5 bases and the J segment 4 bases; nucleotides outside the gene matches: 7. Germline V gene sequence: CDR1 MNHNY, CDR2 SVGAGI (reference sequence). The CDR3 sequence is CASSQLTGLNEKLFF. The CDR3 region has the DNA TGTGCCAGCAGTCAGCTGACAGGGCTTAATGAAAAACTGTTTTTT.

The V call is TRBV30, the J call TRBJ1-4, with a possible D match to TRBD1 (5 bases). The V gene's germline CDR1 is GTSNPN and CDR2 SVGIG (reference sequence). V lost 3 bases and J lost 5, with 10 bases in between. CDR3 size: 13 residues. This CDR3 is CAWRSGGNEKLFF. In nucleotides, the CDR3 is TGTGCCTGGAGGTCGGGGGGGAATGAAAAACTGTTTTTT. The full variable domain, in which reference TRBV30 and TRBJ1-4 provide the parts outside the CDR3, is SQTIHQWPATLVQPVGSPLSLECTVEGTSNPNLYWYRQAAGRGLQLLFYSVGIGQISSEVPQNLSASRPQDRQFILSSKKLLLSDSGFYLCAWRSGGNEKLFFGSGTQLSVL.

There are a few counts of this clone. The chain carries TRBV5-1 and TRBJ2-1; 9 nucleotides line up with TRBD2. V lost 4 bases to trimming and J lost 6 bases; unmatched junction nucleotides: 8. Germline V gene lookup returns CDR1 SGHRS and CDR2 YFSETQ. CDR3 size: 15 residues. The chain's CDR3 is CASSTGLASLNEQFF. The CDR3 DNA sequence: TGCGCCAGCAGCACGGGACTAGCTTCCCTCAATGAGCAGTTCTTC.

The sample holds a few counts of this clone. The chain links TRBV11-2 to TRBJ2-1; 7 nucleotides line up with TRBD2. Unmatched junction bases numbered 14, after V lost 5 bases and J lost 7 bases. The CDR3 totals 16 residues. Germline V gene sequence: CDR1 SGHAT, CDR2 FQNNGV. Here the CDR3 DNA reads TGTGCCAGCAGCCGCACACGGAAGGGAGGGCAGAATGAGCAGTTCTTC. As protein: CASSRTRKGGQNEQFF.

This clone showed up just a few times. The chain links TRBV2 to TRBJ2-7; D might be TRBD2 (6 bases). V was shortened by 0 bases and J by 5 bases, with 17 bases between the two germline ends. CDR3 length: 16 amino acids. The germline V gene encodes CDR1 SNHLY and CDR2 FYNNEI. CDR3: CASSEALFGGADEQYF. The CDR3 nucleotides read TGTGCCAGCAGTGAAGCGCTTTTCGGAGGGGCGGACGAGCAGTACTTC. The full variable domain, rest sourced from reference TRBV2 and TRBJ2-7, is EPEVTQTPSHQVTQMGQEVILRCVPISNHLYFYWYRQILGQKVEFLVSFYNNEISEKSEIFDDQFSVERPDGSNFTLKIRSTKLEDSAMYFCASSEALFGGADEQYFGPGTRLTVT.

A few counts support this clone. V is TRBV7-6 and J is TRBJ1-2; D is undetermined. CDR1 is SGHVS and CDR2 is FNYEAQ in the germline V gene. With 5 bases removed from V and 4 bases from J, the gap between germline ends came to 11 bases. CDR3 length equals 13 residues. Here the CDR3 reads CASSPLLSYGYTF. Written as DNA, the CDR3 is TGTGCCAGCAGCCCCCTCCTAAGCTATGGCTACACCTTC.

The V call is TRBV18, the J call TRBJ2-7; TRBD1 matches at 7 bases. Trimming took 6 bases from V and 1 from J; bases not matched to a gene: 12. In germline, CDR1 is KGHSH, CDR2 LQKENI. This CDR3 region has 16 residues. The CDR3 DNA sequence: TGTGCCAGCTCCCCATCGGTACAGGGGATTTCCTACGAGCAGTACTTC. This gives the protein CASSPSVQGISYEQYF.